This T cell receptor beta chain emerged from a study of T cell repertoires in cytomegalovirus infection. Study summary: A matching HLA type, together with CMV infection, was signaled by public TCR beta signatures. Study findings and constraints: Within the response measured ex vivo, HLA-C-restricted CMV-specific TCR beta clonotypes were dominant. Identification of carriers of CMV plus the relevant HLA was performed using cumulative public TCR beta family frequency.

This clonotype was recorded a few times. The antigen remains unidentified. TCRdb fed the reads into MiXCR, producing one record per CDR3 protein. This sample has a few hundred thousand distinct CDR3 sequences, with around a quarter found just once. This TCR was recovered from a human donor in good health (CMV status not recorded). Some clones in this sample may be carry-over from other donors' samples. The sequenced sample was PBMCs.

The chain's CDR3 is CASSLRVGLPPTNEKLFF. The CDR3 DNA reads TGTGCCAGCAGTTTGCGGGTTGGGCTCCCCCCAACTAATGAAAAACTGTTTTTT. This chain joins TRBV28 and TRBJ1-4; no firm D call. In germline, CDR1 is MDHEN, CDR2 SYDVKM. V was trimmed by 3 bases and J by 0 bases, leaving 17 bases between them. The CDR3 has 18 residues. Full variable domain (missing parts from reference TRBV28 and TRBJ1-4): DVKVTQSSRYLVKRTGEKVFLECVQDMDHENMFWYRQDPGLGLRLIYFSYDVKMKEKGDIPEGYSVSREKKERFSLILESASTNQTSMYLCASSLRVGLPPTNEKLFFGSGTQLSVL.